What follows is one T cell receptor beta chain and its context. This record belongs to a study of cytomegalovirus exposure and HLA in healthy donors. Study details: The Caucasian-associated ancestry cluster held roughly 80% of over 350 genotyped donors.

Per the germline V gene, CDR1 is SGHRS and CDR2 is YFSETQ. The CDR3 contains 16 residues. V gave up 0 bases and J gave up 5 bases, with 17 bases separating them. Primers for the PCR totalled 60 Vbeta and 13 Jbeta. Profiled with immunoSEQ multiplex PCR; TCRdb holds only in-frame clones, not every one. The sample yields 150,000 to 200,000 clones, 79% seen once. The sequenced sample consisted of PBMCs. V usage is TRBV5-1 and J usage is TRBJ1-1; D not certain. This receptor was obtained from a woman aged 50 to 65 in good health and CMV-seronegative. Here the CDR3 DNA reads TGCGCCAGCAGCTTGGCCCAAACACCAAGAGGTACTGAAGCTTTCTTT. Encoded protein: CASSLAQTPRGTEAFF. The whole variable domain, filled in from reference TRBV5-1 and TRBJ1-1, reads KAGVTQTPRYLIKTRGQQVTLSCSPISGHRSVSWYQQTPGQGLQFLFEYFSETQRNKGNFPGRFSGRQFSNSRSEMNVSTLELGDSALYLCASSLAQTPRGTEAFFGQGTRLTVV.